This T cell receptor beta chain emerged from a study of memory CD4+ T cells and cytomegalovirus serostatus. The assay was immunoSEQ multiplex PCR, and TCRdb's table has in-frame clones only and misses some. The sample shows roughly 49,000 clones, approximately 78% of them seen only once. Single viable CD3+CD4+CD8-CD45RO+ cells were sorted as the memory CD4+ T cells. The V end lost 6 bases, the J end lost 4 bases, and 12 bases lay between the germline ends. CDR1 and CDR2 from the germline V gene are MDHEN and SYDVKM. This CDR3 has 13 amino acids. The rearrangement joins TRBV28 to TRBJ1-2; the D gene is possibly TRBD1 (6 bases). Specimen: memory CD4+ T cells from blood. The sequence was obtained from an adult in good health and CMV-seronegative. The CDR3 loop is CASSPQGIYGYTF. CDR3 nucleotide sequence: TGTGCCAGCAGCCCACAGGGAATCTATGGCTACACCTTC.